The T cell receptor (beta chain) under discussion was sequenced for a study of stem cell transplantation in POMP-related autoinflammatory disease. Study-wide results and limits: Patients with PRAID showed a restricted number of unique TRB V-J gene pairings.

The protocol was immunoSEQ multiplex PCR, while the TCRdb copy is restricted to in-frame clones and leaves out a portion. The sample lists around 32,000 clones, around 88% occurring once. This CDR3 is built from 15 residues. On this clone itself: Its antigen is unidentified.

The chain recombines TRBV21-1 with TRBJ1-4; the table's D call of TRBD1 was not tested on the DNA. TRBV21-1 counts as a pseudogene. The specimen comprised CD4+ T cells from PBMCs, sampled before stem cell transplantation. This TCR was sampled from a human donor with POMP-related autoinflammation and immune dysregulation (PRAID). The CDR3 reads CASSPPPGPDEKLFF. The CDR3 DNA sequence: TGTGCCAGCAGCCCCCCCCCAGGGCCTGATGAAAAACTGTTTTTT.